The rows below give T cell receptor beta chains drawn from one sample of a study of beta chain features in type 1 diabetes. Using immunoSEQ multiplex PCR, the repertoire was profiled, and TCRdb retains in-frame clones only, with some absent. The sample records about 900,000 clones, around a sixth being singletons. What was sequenced was naive CD4+ T cells from blood. All receptors derive from a woman aged 18-29 years in good health. CDR3s include the opening cysteine and the closing phenylalanine or tryptophan. A D gene is named only where the DNA matches it firmly. Expanded clones are given a class, and other clones once, few, many or no size at all.

clone_size: -
j_call: TRBJ2-5
v_call: TRBV5-1
d_call: -
cdr3_aa: CASSLAAVRQETQYF
cdr3_nt: TGCGCCAGCAGCTTGGCGGCAGTCAGGCAAGAGACCCAGTACTTC

clone_size: few
j_call: TRBJ2-2
v_call: TRBV7-2
d_call: -
cdr3_aa: CASSWDVGELFF
cdr3_nt: TGTGCCAGCAGCTGGGATGTCGGGGAGCTGTTTTTT

clone_size: few
j_call: TRBJ2-7
v_call: TRBV10-3
d_call: TRBD1
cdr3_aa: CAISPGTGVEQYF
cdr3_nt: TGTGCCATCAGCCCCGGGACAGGGGTCGAGCAGTACTTC

clone_size: few
j_call: TRBJ1-2
v_call: TRBV2
d_call: -
cdr3_aa: CASSEQGTKANYGYTF
cdr3_nt: TGTGCCAGCAGTGAACAGGGGACTAAAGCTAACTATGGCTACACCTTC

clone_size: few
j_call: TRBJ2-7
v_call: TRBV6-6
d_call: -
cdr3_aa: CASSYSAFYEQYF
cdr3_nt: TGTGCCAGCAGTTACTCGGCCTTCTACGAGCAGTACTTC

clone_size: once
j_call: TRBJ1-2
v_call: TRBV6-4
d_call: -
cdr3_aa: CASRKDSNYGYTF
cdr3_nt: TGTGCCAGCAGGAAAGACAGTAACTATGGCTACACCTTC

clone_size: few
j_call: TRBJ2-1
v_call: TRBV20-1
d_call: -
cdr3_aa: CSARIQEQFF
cdr3_nt: TGCAGTGCCAGGATCCAGGAGCAGTTCTTC

clone_size: -
j_call: TRBJ1-2
v_call: TRBV10-3
d_call: -
cdr3_aa: CAISGTTDSHYGYTF
cdr3_nt: TGTGCCATCAGTGGGACGACAGACTCCCACTATGGCTACACCTTC

clone_size: -
j_call: TRBJ2-1
v_call: TRBV7-2
d_call: TRBD2
cdr3_aa: CASSLRLGTSGYNEQFF
cdr3_nt: TGTGCCAGCAGCTTAAGGCTAGGGACTAGCGGATACAATGAGCAGTTCTTC

clone_size: -
j_call: TRBJ2-7
v_call: TRBV18
d_call: -
cdr3_aa: CASSPPSGDHSYEQYF
cdr3_nt: TGTGCCAGCTCACCCCCTTCTGGGGATCACTCCTACGAGCAGTACTTC

clone_size: -
j_call: TRBJ1-2
v_call: TRBV9
d_call: -
cdr3_aa: CASSVASSIDGGYTF
cdr3_nt: TGTGCCAGCAGCGTAGCCTCGTCGATCGACGGAGGCTACACCTTC

clone_size: -
j_call: TRBJ1-3
v_call: TRBV7-9
d_call: -
cdr3_aa: CASSSRGSSGNTIYF
cdr3_nt: TGTGCCAGCAGCTCCCGGGGTTCATCTGGAAACACCATATATTTT

clone_size: -
j_call: TRBJ2-5
v_call: TRBV2
d_call: -
cdr3_aa: CASSELRETQYF
cdr3_nt: TGTGCCAGCAGTGAATTACGGGAGACCCAGTACTTC

clone_size: few
j_call: TRBJ2-5
v_call: TRBV5-1
d_call: -
cdr3_aa: CASSLAGLGETQYF
cdr3_nt: TGCGCCAGCAGCTTGGCGGGATTAGGAGAGACCCAGTACTTC

clone_size: few
j_call: TRBJ2-5
v_call: TRBV18
d_call: -
cdr3_aa: CASSPPVSETQYF
cdr3_nt: TGTGCCAGCTCACCACCGGTCAGCGAGACCCAGTACTTC

clone_size: few
j_call: TRBJ2-7
v_call: TRBV4-1
d_call: TRBD2
cdr3_aa: CASSQEVSGRAYEQYF
cdr3_nt: TGCGCCAGCAGCCAAGAAGTAAGCGGGAGGGCCTACGAGCAGTACTTC

clone_size: -
j_call: TRBJ2-1
v_call: TRBV7-2
d_call: TRBD1
cdr3_aa: CASTYGQGASNEQFF
cdr3_nt: TGTGCCAGCACCTACGGACAGGGAGCCTCCAATGAGCAGTTCTTC

clone_size: -
j_call: TRBJ2-2
v_call: TRBV19
d_call: -
cdr3_aa: CASSTINTGELFF
cdr3_nt: TGTGCCAGTAGTACGATTAACACCGGGGAGCTGTTTTTT

clone_size: few
j_call: TRBJ2-7
v_call: TRBV6-1
d_call: TRBD1
cdr3_aa: CASSATGDLYEQYF
cdr3_nt: TGTGCCAGCAGCGCTACAGGGGACCTCTACGAGCAGTACTTC

clone_size: few
j_call: TRBJ1-4
v_call: TRBV6-6
d_call: TRBD1
cdr3_aa: CASSYGQGREKLFF
cdr3_nt: TGTGCCAGCAGTTATGGACAGGGTCGGGAAAAACTGTTTTTT

clone_size: few
j_call: TRBJ2-1
v_call: TRBV7-3
d_call: -
cdr3_aa: CASSMGVDNEQFF
cdr3_nt: TGTGCCAGCAGCATGGGTGTAGACAATGAGCAGTTCTTC

clone_size: few
j_call: TRBJ2-1
v_call: TRBV15
d_call: TRBD2
cdr3_aa: CATSSPGLAGREQFF
cdr3_nt: TGTGCCACCAGCAGCCCGGGACTAGCGGGAAGGGAGCAGTTCTTC

clone_size: few
j_call: TRBJ2-7
v_call: TRBV5-1
d_call: -
cdr3_aa: CASSLFRGPPYEQYF
cdr3_nt: TGCGCCAGCAGCTTGTTTCGGGGGCCCCCCTACGAGCAGTACTTC

clone_size: -
j_call: TRBJ2-2
v_call: TRBV14
d_call: -
cdr3_aa: CASSQDSNTGELFF
cdr3_nt: TGTGCCAGCAGCCAAGATTCGAACACCGGGGAGCTGTTTTTT

clone_size: -
j_call: TRBJ2-3
v_call: TRBV29-1
d_call: -
cdr3_aa: CSVEPIGGVYTQYF
cdr3_nt: TGCAGCGTTGAACCGATAGGCGGAGTGTATACGCAGTATTTT

clone_size: -
j_call: TRBJ1-3
v_call: TRBV7-7
d_call: -
cdr3_aa: CASILTPSIYNASHGNTIYF
cdr3_nt: TGTGCTAGCATCCTCACTCCGTCTATCTATAACGCGTCTCATGGAAACACCATATATTTT

clone_size: -
j_call: TRBJ2-1
v_call: TRBV7-9
d_call: TRBD2
cdr3_aa: CASSLDGTSGREQFF
cdr3_nt: TGTGCCAGCAGCTTAGACGGGACTAGCGGGAGGGAGCAGTTCTTC

clone_size: -
j_call: TRBJ2-3
v_call: TRBV10-3
d_call: -
cdr3_aa: CAIRTGGSGTDTQYF
cdr3_nt: TGTGCCATCAGAACCGGTGGGTCGGGCACAGATACGCAGTATTTT

clone_size: few
j_call: TRBJ2-7
v_call: TRBV6-5
d_call: TRBD1
cdr3_aa: CASSYSGTGGYEQYF
cdr3_nt: TGTGCCAGCAGTTACTCTGGGACAGGGGGCTACGAGCAGTACTTC

clone_size: -
j_call: TRBJ2-6
v_call: TRBV10-3
d_call: -
cdr3_aa: CAISGHLSGANVLTF
cdr3_nt: TGTGCCATCAGTGGGCACCTCTCTGGGGCCAACGTCCTGACTTTC

clone_size: few
j_call: TRBJ1-1
v_call: TRBV7-9
d_call: -
cdr3_aa: CASGPREQVTEAFF
cdr3_nt: TGTGCCAGCGGACCTCGGGAACAGGTGACTGAAGCTTTCTTT

clone_size: few
j_call: TRBJ1-5
v_call: TRBV19
d_call: -
cdr3_aa: CASSPAGGLGPGGPQHF
cdr3_nt: TGTGCCAGTAGTCCTGCGGGGGGGCTTGGCCCAGGTGGGCCCCAGCATTTT

clone_size: -
j_call: TRBJ2-3
v_call: TRBV11-2
d_call: TRBD2
cdr3_aa: CASSLSGGRTDTQYF
cdr3_nt: TGTGCCAGCAGCTTAAGCGGGGGCCGCACAGATACGCAGTATTTT

clone_size: -
j_call: TRBJ2-1
v_call: TRBV7-6
d_call: TRBD2
cdr3_aa: CASSLYLGLAGGSWDNEQFF
cdr3_nt: TGTGCCAGCAGCTTATACCTCGGACTAGCGGGAGGGTCGTGGGACAATGAGCAGTTCTTC

clone_size: -
j_call: TRBJ2-4
v_call: TRBV28
d_call: TRBD1
cdr3_aa: CASSPGTAQNIQYF
cdr3_nt: TGTGCCAGCAGCCCCGGGACAGCACAAAACATTCAGTACTTC

clone_size: -
j_call: TRBJ2-1
v_call: TRBV7-9
d_call: -
cdr3_aa: CASSLEFFARQFF
cdr3_nt: TGTGCCAGCAGCTTAGAGTTTTTTGCCCGGCAGTTCTTC

clone_size: -
j_call: TRBJ2-4
v_call: TRBV4-2
d_call: TRBD1
cdr3_aa: CASSRRQGEDKNIQYF
cdr3_nt: TGTGCCAGCAGCCGACGACAGGGTGAAGACAAAAACATTCAGTACTTC

clone_size: few
j_call: TRBJ2-3
v_call: TRBV2
d_call: -
cdr3_aa: CASSVVGTTDTQYF
cdr3_nt: TGTGCCAGCAGTGTAGTGGGTACCACAGATACGCAGTATTTT

clone_size: few
j_call: TRBJ2-7
v_call: TRBV29-1
d_call: TRBD2
cdr3_aa: CSVAKRERYEQYF
cdr3_nt: TGCAGCGTAGCTAAGCGGGAGAGGTACGAGCAGTACTTC

clone_size: few
j_call: TRBJ2-2
v_call: TRBV4-2
d_call: -
cdr3_aa: CASSRLTVTLNTGELFF
cdr3_nt: TGTGCCAGCAGCCGACTGACAGTCACCTTGAACACCGGGGAGCTGTTTTTT

clone_size: -
j_call: TRBJ2-1
v_call: TRBV13
d_call: -
cdr3_aa: CASSFRSIGPGEQFF
cdr3_nt: TGTGCCAGCAGCTTTAGATCTATTGGCCCGGGTGAGCAGTTCTTC

clone_size: -
j_call: TRBJ2-5
v_call: TRBV7-2
d_call: -
cdr3_aa: CASSLGQQETQYF
cdr3_nt: TGTGCCAGCAGCTTAGGACAGCAAGAGACCCAGTACTTC

clone_size: -
j_call: TRBJ2-3
v_call: TRBV19
d_call: TRBD2
cdr3_aa: CASSTSGRDTQYF
cdr3_nt: TGTGCCAGTAGTACTAGCGGGAGGGATACGCAGTATTTT

clone_size: -
j_call: TRBJ2-3
v_call: TRBV4-1
d_call: -
cdr3_aa: CASSQVGMTDTQYF
cdr3_nt: TGCGCCAGCAGCCAAGTAGGGATGACAGATACGCAGTATTTT

clone_size: -
j_call: TRBJ2-7
v_call: TRBV18
d_call: TRBD1
cdr3_aa: CASSPGTGSQNEQYF
cdr3_nt: TGTGCCAGCTCACCAGGGACAGGGAGTCAGAACGAGCAGTACTTC

clone_size: -
j_call: TRBJ2-7
v_call: TRBV6-6
d_call: -
cdr3_aa: CASSPQGRQYF
cdr3_nt: TGTGCCAGCAGTCCCCAGGGACGGCAGTACTTC

clone_size: few
j_call: TRBJ2-3
v_call: TRBV7-2
d_call: -
cdr3_aa: CASSTRTVPSTDTQYF
cdr3_nt: TGTGCCAGCAGCACTCGGACTGTCCCTAGCACAGATACGCAGTATTTT

clone_size: -
j_call: TRBJ2-1
v_call: TRBV4-3
d_call: -
cdr3_aa: CASSQGWDTSYNEQFF
cdr3_nt: TGCGCCAGCAGCCAAGGGTGGGACACCAGTTACAATGAGCAGTTCTTC